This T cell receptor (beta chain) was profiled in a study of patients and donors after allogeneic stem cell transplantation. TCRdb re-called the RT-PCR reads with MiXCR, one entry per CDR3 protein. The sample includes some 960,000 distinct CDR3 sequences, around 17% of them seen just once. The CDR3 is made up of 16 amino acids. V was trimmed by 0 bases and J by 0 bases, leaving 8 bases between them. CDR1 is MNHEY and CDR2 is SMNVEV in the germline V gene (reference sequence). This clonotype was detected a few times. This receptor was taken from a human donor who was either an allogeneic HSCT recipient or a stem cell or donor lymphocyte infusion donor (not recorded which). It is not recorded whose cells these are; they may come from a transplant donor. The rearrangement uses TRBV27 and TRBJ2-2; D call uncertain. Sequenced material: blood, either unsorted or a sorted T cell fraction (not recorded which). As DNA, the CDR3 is TGTGCCAGCAGTTTATCACGTTACGCGAACACCGGGGAGCTGTTTTTT. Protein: CASSLSRYANTGELFF.